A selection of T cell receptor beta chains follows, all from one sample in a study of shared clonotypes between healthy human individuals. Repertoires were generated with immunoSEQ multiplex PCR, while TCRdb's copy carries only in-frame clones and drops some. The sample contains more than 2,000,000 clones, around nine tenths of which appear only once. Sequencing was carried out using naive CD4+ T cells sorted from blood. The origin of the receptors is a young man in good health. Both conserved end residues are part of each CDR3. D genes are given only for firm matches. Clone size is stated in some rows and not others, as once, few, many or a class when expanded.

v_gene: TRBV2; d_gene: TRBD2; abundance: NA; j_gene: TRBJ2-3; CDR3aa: CASSERGGSTDTQYF; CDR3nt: TGTGCCAGCAGTGAACGCGGGGGGAGCACAGATACGCAGTATTTT
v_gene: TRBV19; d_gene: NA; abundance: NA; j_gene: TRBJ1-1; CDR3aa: CASTQLKGGGLNTEAFF; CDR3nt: TGTGCCAGTACCCAACTCAAAGGCGGGGGCCTGAACACTGAAGCTTTCTTT
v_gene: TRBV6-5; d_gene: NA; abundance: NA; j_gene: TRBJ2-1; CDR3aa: CASAAQGGSYNEQFF; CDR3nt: TGTGCCAGCGCCGCACAGGGCGGATCCTACAATGAGCAGTTCTTC
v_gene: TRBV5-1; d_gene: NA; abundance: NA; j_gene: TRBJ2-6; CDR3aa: CASSSQGSGANVLTF; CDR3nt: TGCGCCAGCAGCTCTCAGGGCTCTGGGGCCAACGTCCTGACTTTC
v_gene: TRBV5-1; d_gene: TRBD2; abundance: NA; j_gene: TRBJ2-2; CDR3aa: CASSLALAGHGAGELFF; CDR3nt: TGCGCCAGCAGCTTGGCGCTAGCGGGGCATGGTGCCGGGGAGCTGTTTTTT
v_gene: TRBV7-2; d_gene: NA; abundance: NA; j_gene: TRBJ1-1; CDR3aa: CASSLRQELNTEAFF; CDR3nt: TGTGCCAGCAGCTTAAGACAGGAGTTGAACACTGAAGCTTTCTTT
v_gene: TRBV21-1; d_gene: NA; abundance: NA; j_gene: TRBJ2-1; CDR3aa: CASSIQTGEQFF; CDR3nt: TGTGCCAGCAGCATCCAGACGGGGGAGCAGTTCTTC
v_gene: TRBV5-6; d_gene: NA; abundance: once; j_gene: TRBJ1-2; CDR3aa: CASSLNRALGYTF; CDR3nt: TGTGCCAGCAGCTTGAATAGGGCCCTCGGCTACACCTTC
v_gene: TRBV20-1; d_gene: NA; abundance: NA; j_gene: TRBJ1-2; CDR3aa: CSARPSYGYTF; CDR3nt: TGCAGTGCTAGACCGAGCTATGGCTACACCTTC
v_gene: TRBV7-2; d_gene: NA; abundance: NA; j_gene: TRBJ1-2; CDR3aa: CASSLGQYYGYTF; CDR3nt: TGTGCCAGCAGCTTAGGACAGTACTATGGCTACACCTTC
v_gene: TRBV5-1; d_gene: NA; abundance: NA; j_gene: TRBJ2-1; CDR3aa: CASSLDGDPYNEQFF; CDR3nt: TGCGCCAGCAGCTTAGACGGAGACCCCTACAATGAGCAGTTCTTC
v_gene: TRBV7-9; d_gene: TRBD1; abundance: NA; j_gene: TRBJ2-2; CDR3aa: CASSFRTGGDGGELFF; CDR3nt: TGTGCCAGCAGCTTCAGGACAGGGGGCGATGGCGGGGAGCTGTTTTTT
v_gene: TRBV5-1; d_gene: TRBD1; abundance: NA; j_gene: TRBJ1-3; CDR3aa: CASSLAPGQGRHSGNTIYF; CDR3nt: TGCGCCAGCAGCTTGGCCCCGGGACAGGGGAGGCACTCTGGAAACACCATATATTTT
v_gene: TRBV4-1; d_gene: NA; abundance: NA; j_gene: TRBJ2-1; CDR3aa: CASSQGPLTGSFSYNEQFF; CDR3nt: TGCGCCAGCAGCCAAGGGCCGCTGACTGGAAGTTTCTCCTACAATGAGCAGTTCTTC
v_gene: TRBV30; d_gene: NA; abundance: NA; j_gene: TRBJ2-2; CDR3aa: CAWREWRGRGGELFF; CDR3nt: TGTGCCTGGAGGGAATGGAGGGGCCGTGGCGGGGAGCTGTTTTTT
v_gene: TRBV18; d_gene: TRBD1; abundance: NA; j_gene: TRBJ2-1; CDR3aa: CASSLLKPGQGYNEQFF; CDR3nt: TGTGCCAGCTCACTACTGAAACCGGGACAGGGATACAATGAGCAGTTCTTC
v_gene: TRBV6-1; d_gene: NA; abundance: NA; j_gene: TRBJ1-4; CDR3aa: CASSARGVMFF; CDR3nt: TGTGCCAGCAGCGCCCGGGGGGTCATGTTTTTT
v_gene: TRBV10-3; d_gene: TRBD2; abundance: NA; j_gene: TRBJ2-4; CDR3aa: CAISESELLAGENIQYF; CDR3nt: TGTGCCATCAGTGAGTCAGAATTACTAGCGGGGGAAAACATTCAGTACTTC
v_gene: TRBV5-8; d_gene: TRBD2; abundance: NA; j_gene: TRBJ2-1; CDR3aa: CASLPLTSGIYNEQFF; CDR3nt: TGTGCCAGCTTGCCTCTGACTAGCGGGATCTACAATGAGCAGTTCTTC
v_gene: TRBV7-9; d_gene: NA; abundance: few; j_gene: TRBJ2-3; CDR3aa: CASSLGSTDTQYF; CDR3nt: TGTGCCAGCAGCTTAGGATCCACAGATACGCAGTATTTT
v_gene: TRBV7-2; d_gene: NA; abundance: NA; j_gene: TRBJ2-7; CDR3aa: CASSPRDFPYEQYF; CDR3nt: TGTGCCAGCAGCCCTCGGGACTTCCCCTACGAGCAGTACTTC
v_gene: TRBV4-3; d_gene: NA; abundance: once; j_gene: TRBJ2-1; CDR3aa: CASSQDHLGPQFF; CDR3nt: TGCGCCAGCAGCCAAGATCATCTGGGTCCACAGTTCTTC
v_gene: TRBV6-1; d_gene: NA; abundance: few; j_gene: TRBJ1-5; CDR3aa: CASRPDPGNQPQHF; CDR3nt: TGTGCCAGCAGGCCCGACCCGGGCAATCAGCCCCAGCATTTT
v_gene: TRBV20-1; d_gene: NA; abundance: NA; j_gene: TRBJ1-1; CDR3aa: CSVTGNTEAFF; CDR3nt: TGCAGTGTCACAGGGAACACTGAAGCTTTCTTT
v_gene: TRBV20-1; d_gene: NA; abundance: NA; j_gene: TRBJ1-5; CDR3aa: CSAREAGPQHF; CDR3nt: TGCAGTGCTAGAGAGGCCGGGCCCCAGCATTTT
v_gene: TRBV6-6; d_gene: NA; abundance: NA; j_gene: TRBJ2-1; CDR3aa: CATRAPSNNEQFF; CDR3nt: TGTGCCACAAGGGCGCCGTCCAACAATGAGCAGTTCTTC
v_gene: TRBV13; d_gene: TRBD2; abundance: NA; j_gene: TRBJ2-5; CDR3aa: CASSLSASGETQYF; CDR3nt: TGTGCCAGCAGCTTAAGCGCTAGCGGAGAGACCCAGTACTTC
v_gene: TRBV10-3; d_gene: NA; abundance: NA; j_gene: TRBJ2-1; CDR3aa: CAISVGGPYNEQFF; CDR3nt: TGTGCCATCAGTGTTGGCGGACCCTACAATGAGCAGTTCTTC
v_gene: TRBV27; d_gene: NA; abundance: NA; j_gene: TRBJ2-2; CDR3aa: CASSPGQYTGELFF; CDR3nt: TGTGCCAGCAGTCCAGGACAGTACACCGGGGAGCTGTTTTTT
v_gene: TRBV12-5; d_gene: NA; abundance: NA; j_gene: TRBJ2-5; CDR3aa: CASGLAGKAETQYF; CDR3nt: TGTGCTAGTGGTTTGGCCGGGAAAGCAGAGACCCAGTACTTC
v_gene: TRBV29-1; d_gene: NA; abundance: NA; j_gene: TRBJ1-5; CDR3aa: CSVTGAGSPSNQPQHF; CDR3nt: TGCAGCGTTACGGGGGCAGGGAGCCCTAGCAATCAGCCCCAGCATTTT
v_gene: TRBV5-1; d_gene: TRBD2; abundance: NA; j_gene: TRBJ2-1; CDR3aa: CASSRLAESYNEQFF; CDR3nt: TGCGCCAGCAGCAGACTAGCGGAATCCTACAATGAGCAGTTCTTC
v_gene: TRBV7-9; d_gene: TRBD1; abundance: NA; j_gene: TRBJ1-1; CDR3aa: CASSPSGQSVEAFF; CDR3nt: TGTGCCAGCAGCCCCTCGGGACAGTCAGTAGAAGCTTTCTTT
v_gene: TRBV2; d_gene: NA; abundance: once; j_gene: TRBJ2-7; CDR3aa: CASSDQGGEQYF; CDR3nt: TGTGCCAGCAGTGATCAGGGTGGCGAGCAGTACTTC
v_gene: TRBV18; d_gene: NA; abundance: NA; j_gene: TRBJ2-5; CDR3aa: CASSHRDLGETQYF; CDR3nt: TGTGCCAGCTCACACCGGGACCTGGGGGAGACCCAGTACTTC
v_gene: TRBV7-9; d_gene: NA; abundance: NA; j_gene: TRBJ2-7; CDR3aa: CATSGGRGPYEQYF; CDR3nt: TGTGCCACCTCCGGAGGCAGGGGTCCCTACGAGCAGTACTTC
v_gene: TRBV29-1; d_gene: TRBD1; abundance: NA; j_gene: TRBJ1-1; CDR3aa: CSVEEETGGTEAFF; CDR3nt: TGCAGCGTTGAGGAGGAGACAGGGGGAACTGAAGCTTTCTTT
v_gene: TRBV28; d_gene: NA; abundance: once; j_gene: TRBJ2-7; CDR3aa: CASSLSGGLGTSLYEQYF; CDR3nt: TGTGCCAGCAGTTTATCAGGGGGACTAGGAACTTCCCTCTACGAGCAGTACTTC
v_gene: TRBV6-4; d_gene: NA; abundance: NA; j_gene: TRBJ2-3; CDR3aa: CASSDSPQRTQYF; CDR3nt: TGTGCCAGCAGTGACTCCCCTCAGCGCACGCAGTATTTT
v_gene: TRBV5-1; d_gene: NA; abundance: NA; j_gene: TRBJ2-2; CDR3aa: CASSLLLTGETNTGELFF; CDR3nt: TGCGCCAGCAGCTTGCTATTGACGGGGGAAACCAACACCGGGGAGCTGTTTTTT
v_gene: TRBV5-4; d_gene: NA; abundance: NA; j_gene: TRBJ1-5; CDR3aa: CASSLDSSNQPQHF; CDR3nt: TGTGCCAGCAGCTTGGATTCTAGCAATCAGCCCCAGCATTTT
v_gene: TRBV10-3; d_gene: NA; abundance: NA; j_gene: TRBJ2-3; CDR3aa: CAIREAARGLTDTQYF; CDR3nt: TGTGCCATCAGGGAGGCGGCACGGGGTCTGACAGATACGCAGTATTTT
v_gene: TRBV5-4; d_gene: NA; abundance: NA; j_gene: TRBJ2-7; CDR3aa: CASSLAMTAYEQYF; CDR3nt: TGTGCCAGCAGCTTGGCCATGACAGCCTACGAGCAGTACTTC
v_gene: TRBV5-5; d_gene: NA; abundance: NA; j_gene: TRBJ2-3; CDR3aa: CASSLPGATDTQYF; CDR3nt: TGTGCCAGCAGCCTTCCGGGTGCCACAGATACGCAGTATTTT
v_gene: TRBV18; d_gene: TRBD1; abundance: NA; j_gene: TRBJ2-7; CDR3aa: CASSGTGASYEQYF; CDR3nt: TGTGCCAGTTCCGGGACAGGGGCCTCCTACGAGCAGTACTTC